Given below is one TCR beta chain in context. Reverse transcribed after extraction, RNA yielded cDNA as the sequencing template. Measured with immunoSEQ multiplex PCR; TCRdb has only the in-frame clones, and not every one. The sample includes 270,000 or so clones, roughly 64% of them seen just once. These data come from a study of CD8+ T cells in alopecia areata. V shed 3 bases and J shed 1 base, with 15 bases lying between them. Germline loops: CDR1 MGHRA, CDR2 YSYEKL. CDR3 length: 16 amino acids. Treatment defined: oral pan-JAK inhibitor, 5-10 mg twice daily. Sequenced material: CD4+ T cells sorted from blood, taken at week 24, from a patient treated with tofacitinib. The chain combines TRBV4-1 with TRBJ1-1; D is perhaps TRBD1 (5 bases). This clonotype originated in a human donor with alopecia areata. CDR3 coding DNA: TGCGCCAGCAGCCACGGAAGGGGTTACGGGAACACTGAAGCTTTCTTT. It encodes CASSHGRGYGNTEAFF.